This is a list of T cell receptor beta chains from one sample in a study of cytomegalovirus exposure and HLA in healthy donors. Sequencing was performed with immunoSEQ multiplex PCR; in TCRdb, only in-frame clones are kept and a portion is missing. The table includes some 110,000 clones, around 80% detected once. Sequenced sample: PBMCs. These receptors originate from a man aged 25 to 40 in good health and CMV-seropositive. The CDR3 runs from the conserved cysteine through the conserved F or W. A D gene is named only where the DNA matches it firmly. Clone size appears in some rows only: once, few, many, or a class for an expanded clone.

d_call j_call v_call clone_size cdr3_aa cdr3_nt
TRBD1 TRBJ2-7 TRBV6-5 NA CASTPRTGRYEQYF TGTGCCAGCACTCCCCGGACAGGGCGATACGAGCAGTACTTC
NA TRBJ1-2 TRBV6-4 NA CASSDSSRLGYTF TGTGCCAGCAGTGACTCGAGCAGGCTTGGCTACACCTTC
TRBD1 TRBJ1-2 TRBV4-1 once CASSPDRGGYGYTF TGCGCCAGCAGCCCTGACAGGGGAGGCTATGGCTACACCTTC
TRBD1 TRBJ1-2 TRBV7-2 NA CASSYRDSVTYGYTF TGTGCCAGCAGTTACCGGGACAGCGTTACCTATGGCTACACCTTC
TRBD2 TRBJ2-5 TRBV19 NA CASRPTSAGQETQYF TGTGCCAGTAGACCGACTAGCGCGGGCCAAGAGACCCAGTACTTC
TRBD1 TRBJ1-2 TRBV5-6 few CASSWTGTAIANYGYTF TGTGCCAGCAGCTGGACCGGGACAGCTATAGCTAACTATGGCTACACCTTC
NA TRBJ1-2 TRBV30 NA CAWSSMAGYGYTF TGTGCCTGGAGCTCTATGGCAGGCTATGGCTACACCTTC
TRBD1 TRBJ2-2 TRBV5-1 NA CASSLDRGDTGELFF TGCGCCAGCAGCTTGGACAGGGGGGATACCGGGGAGCTGTTTTTT
TRBD1 TRBJ2-5 TRBV6-5 once CASRTGLEQYF TGTGCCAGCCGGACAGGGCTAGAGCAGTACTTC
TRBD1 TRBJ1-2 TRBV11-2 NA CASSSQGGWVGYTF TGTGCCAGCAGCTCACAAGGGGGCTGGGTTGGCTACACCTTC
NA TRBJ2-3 TRBV19 NA CASSKEAGTQYF TGTGCCAGTAGTAAAGAGGCGGGTACGCAGTATTTT
NA TRBJ2-5 TRBV29-1 NA CSVEGGGLETQYF TGCAGCGTTGAGGGGGGGGGCCTTGAGACCCAGTACTTC
NA TRBJ1-2 TRBV2 NA CAREGREVGTYTF TGTGCCAGGGAGGGTCGGGAGGTGGGAACCTACACCTTC
NA TRBJ1-2 TRBV19 NA CASSIEETGNGYTF TGTGCCAGTAGTATAGAGGAGACAGGTAATGGCTACACCTTC
NA TRBJ1-6 TRBV6-5 NA CASRLQEHNSPLHF TGTGCCAGCAGATTACAGGAGCATAATTCACCCCTCCACTTT
TRBD1 TRBJ1-2 TRBV5-4 NA CASSSRGQLYGYTF TGTGCCAGCAGCTCAAGGGGACAGCTCTATGGCTACACCTTC
TRBD2 TRBJ2-3 TRBV2 NA CASSVGLAGALSTDTQYF TGTGCCAGCAGTGTGGGGCTAGCGGGGGCCCTAAGCACAGATACGCAGTATTTT
NA TRBJ2-5 TRBV7-3 NA CASSLNGPGEETQYF TGTGCCAGCAGCTTAAACGGACCAGGGGAAGAGACCCAGTACTTC
NA TRBJ1-1 TRBV16 NA CASSPGGRGNTEAFF TGTGCCAGCAGCCCGGGGGGCAGGGGCAACACTGAAGCTTTCTTT
NA TRBJ2-2 TRBV12-5 NA CASGPGTGELFF TGTGCTAGTGGCCCGGGCACCGGGGAGCTGTTTTTT
TRBD1 TRBJ1-2 TRBV15 few CATSRADRGNYGYTF TGTGCCACCAGCAGAGCAGACAGGGGGAACTATGGCTACACCTTC
TRBD1 TRBJ2-5 TRBV19 NA CASTPDRGRGETQYF TGTGCCAGTACCCCGGACAGGGGGCGCGGGGAGACCCAGTACTTC
NA TRBJ2-5 TRBV27 NA CASSQKGQKETQYF TGTGCCAGCAGCCAAAAGGGACAAAAAGAGACCCAGTACTTC
NA TRBJ2-1 TRBV5-1 NA CASSLLGKNNEQFF TGCGCCAGCAGCTTACTAGGGAAGAACAATGAGCAGTTCTTC
NA TRBJ1-1 TRBV21-1 once CASSSRTGATEAFF TGTGCCAGCAGCAGTCGGACAGGAGCCACTGAAGCTTTCTTT
TRBD1 TRBJ2-6 TRBV10-2 NA CASSDFRGPGANVLTF TGCGCCAGCAGTGATTTCAGGGGGCCTGGGGCCAACGTCCTGACTTTC
TRBD1 TRBJ2-1 TRBV9 NA CASSAPGQSSYNEQFF TGTGCCAGCAGTGCTCCGGGACAGAGCTCCTACAATGAGCAGTTCTTC
NA TRBJ2-1 TRBV6-5 NA CASSYFAASGGLFF TGTGCCAGCAGTTACTTTGCAGCCTCGGGGGGCCTGTTCTTC
NA TRBJ2-4 TRBV4-3 NA CASSLAHRDIQYF TGCGCCAGCAGCCTCGCGCATCGGGACATTCAGTACTTC
TRBD1 TRBJ2-2 TRBV4-2 once CASSLGGFPGELFF TGTGCCAGCAGCCTAGGGGGCTTTCCCGGGGAGCTGTTTTTT
NA TRBJ1-2 TRBV2 few CASRTGPRYTF TGTGCCAGCCGAACAGGACCGCGCTACACCTTC
TRBD2 TRBJ2-1 TRBV4-3 NA CASSQEARVGGGYEQFF TGCGCCAGCAGCCAAGAAGCCCGGGTGGGGGGGGGTTATGAGCAGTTCTTC
NA TRBJ2-5 TRBV6-5 NA CASSTPKGQETQYF TGTGCCAGCAGTACCCCGAAGGGGCAAGAGACCCAGTACTTC
NA TRBJ2-5 TRBV5-1 NA CASSLTPVTQETQYF TGCGCCAGCAGTCTTACCCCAGTAACCCAAGAGACCCAGTACTTC
NA TRBJ1-2 TRBV5-1 NA CASSHSPRDANYGYTF TGCGCCAGCAGCCACTCACCGAGGGATGCTAACTATGGCTACACCTTC
NA TRBJ2-2 TRBV9 NA CASSVWLAGNTGELFF TGTGCCAGCAGCGTATGGTTGGCGGGGAACACCGGGGAGCTGTTTTTT
NA TRBJ2-4 TRBV6-1 few CASSEQRFRELRNIQYF TGTGCCAGCAGTGAACAGCGCTTCCGGGAATTGAGAAACATTCAGTACTTC
TRBD1 TRBJ1-1 TRBV6-1 NA CASSPGTGVNTEAFF TGTGCCAGCAGCCCCGGGACAGGGGTGAACACTGAAGCTTTCTTT
TRBD1 TRBJ2-3 TRBV4-1 NA CASSQRQGADNTQYF TGCGCCAGCAGCCAAAGACAGGGGGCTGATAATACGCAGTATTTT
NA TRBJ1-2 TRBV7-9 many CASSLTATVNYGYTF TGTGCCAGCAGCCTCACCGCGACAGTAAACTATGGCTACACCTTC
TRBD2 TRBJ2-5 TRBV5-1 NA CASRVLARGAETQYF TGCGCCAGCAGAGTCCTAGCGCGGGGGGCAGAGACCCAGTACTTC
NA TRBJ1-1 TRBV6-1 NA CASSGDNGWNTEAFF TGTGCCAGCAGTGGGGACAATGGGTGGAACACTGAAGCTTTCTTT
NA TRBJ2-7 TRBV27 NA CASRDQGSYEQYF TGTGCCAGCCGGGACCAGGGGTCCTACGAGCAGTACTTC
NA TRBJ1-4 TRBV29-1 NA CSVNGLGADEKLFF TGCAGCGTTAACGGGTTGGGAGCTGACGAAAAACTGTTTTTT
TRBD1 TRBJ2-3 TRBV28 once CASGEQGAGTDTQYF TGTGCCAGCGGTGAACAGGGGGCGGGCACAGATACGCAGTATTTT
TRBD2 TRBJ2-5 TRBV9 NA CASSVSLAAEETQYF TGTGCCAGCAGCGTTTCTCTAGCGGCTGAGGAGACCCAGTACTTC
NA TRBJ1-4 TRBV2 NA CASSQIRTGTTNEKLFF TGTGCCAGCAGTCAAATAAGGACGGGAACAACTAATGAAAAACTGTTTTTT
NA TRBJ1-1 TRBV4-2 few CASSQDDRRNTEAFF TGTGCCAGCAGCCAAGATGACAGGCGGAACACTGAAGCTTTCTTT
NA TRBJ1-4 TRBV7-9 once CASSGGFGGDEKLFF TGTGCCAGCAGTGGCGGATTTGGGGGCGATGAAAAACTGTTTTTT
NA TRBJ1-1 TRBV5-1 few CASSAWIGTEAFF TGCGCCAGCAGCGCATGGATCGGGACTGAAGCTTTCTTT
TRBD2 TRBJ2-5 TRBV27 NA CASTPTGGPETQYF TGTGCCAGCACCCCTACGGGGGGGCCGGAGACCCAGTACTTC
TRBD1 TRBJ2-5 TRBV5-4 NA CASRGQGRETQYF TGTGCCAGCAGGGGACAGGGCCGAGAGACCCAGTACTTC
NA TRBJ2-3 TRBV9 NA CASSVAGEYTDTQYF TGTGCCAGCAGCGTAGCGGGGGAATACACAGATACGCAGTATTTT